Sequencing of this TCR beta chain was carried out in a study of blood T cell repertoires in COVID-19. Sequenced by immunoSEQ multiplex PCR; TCRdb stores in-frame clones only, minus some. The sample shows roughly 300,000 clones, about 80% of them seen only once. The CDR3 has 16 residues. Trimming cost V 4 bases and J 3 bases; bases outside gene matches: 6. The germline gives CDR1 MDHEN, CDR2 SYDVKM. Material: peripheral blood. The chain links TRBV28 to TRBJ2-7, with 13 positions matching TRBD2. The receptor was isolated from a woman between 45 and 65 years old who had recovered from COVID-19. The CDR3, as DNA: TGTGCCAGCAGTTATCGGACTAGCGGGAGAGTCTACGAGCAGTACTTC. It codes for CASSYRTSGRVYEQYF.